This entry lists 21 T cell receptor beta chains sequenced from one sample in a study of cytomegalovirus exposure and HLA in healthy donors. The PCR had 60 Vbeta and 13 Jbeta primers. Assay used: immunoSEQ multiplex PCR; TCRdb lists only in-frame clones, some missing. The table shows fewer than 140,000 clones, with roughly 82% occurring only once. Sequenced: PBMCs. These receptors originate from a man in his fifties or sixties in good health and CMV-seronegative.

A single count supports this clone. The chain joins TRBV28 to TRBJ1-1, with 7 bases identical to TRBD1. Trimming removed 1 base from V and 8 bases from J; junction bases left unmatched: 10. Germline V gene lookup returns CDR1 MDHEN and CDR2 SYDVKM. The CDR3 covers 15 residues. CDR3 loop: CASSLSGTATTEAFF. The DNA for the CDR3 is TGTGCCAGCAGTTTATCGGGGACAGCTACTACCGAAGCTTTCTTT.

On this clone: This sample also contains other DNA sequences that code for the same CDR3. The chain joins TRBV19 to TRBJ2-7; D may be TRBD2 (6 bases). V lost 5 bases and J lost 4, with 9 bases in between. The germline gives CDR1 LNHDA, CDR2 SQIVND (reference sequence). This CDR3 has 12 amino acids. CDR3 region: CASSAGGYEQYF. CDR3 DNA sequence: TGTGCCAGTAGTGCCGGGGGATACGAGCAGTACTTC.

The chain recombines TRBV6-1 with TRBJ1-6; the D is unclear. V was pared by 0 bases and J by 4 bases, with 13 bases between. CDR3 length equals 17 residues. CDR1 and CDR2 (germline): MNHNS, SASEGT. CDR3 in amino acids: CASSEAQMEQYNSPLHF. CDR3 nucleotides: TGTGCCAGCAGTGAAGCGCAAATGGAACAGTATAATTCACCCCTCCACTTT.

The V call is TRBV19, the J call TRBJ2-3; 7 bases fit TRBD2. The CDR3 contains 14 residues. The ends lost 8 bases at V and 1 base at J; junction bases unmatched: 6. Per germline, CDR1 LNHDA and CDR2 SQIVND (reference sequence). CDR3 region: CASDSAGGTDTQYF. CDR3 nucleotides: TGTGCCAGTGACTCCGCGGGGGGCACAGATACGCAGTATTTT.

J is TRBJ2-1 and V is TRBV7-2, with 7 bases that match TRBD1. This CDR3 is built from 15 residues. Germline loops: CDR1 SGHTA, CDR2 FQGNSA. V shed 3 bases, J shed 4 bases, and the junction held 6 bases outside the gene matches. CDR3 sequence (DNA): TGTGCCAGCAGCTTGTGGACAGGCGGTTACAATGAGCAGTTCTTC. Protein sequence: CASSLWTGGYNEQFF.

This rearrangement joins TRBV30 to TRBJ2-2, with 8 bases aligning to TRBD2. The CDR3 contains 14 residues. Germline-derived CDR1 and CDR2 are GTSNPN and SVGIG (reference sequence). After removal of 3 bases from V and 4 bases from J, the junction contained 4 bases not matched to a gene. CDR3 nucleotides: TGTGCCTGGAGGGCGGGGGGTAGCACCGGGGAGCTGTTTTTT. This encodes CAWRAGGSTGELFF.

The chain uses TRBV11-2 and TRBJ1-1; D might be TRBD1 (6 bases). CDR3 length: 13 amino acids. Per the germline V gene, CDR1 is SGHAT and CDR2 is FQNNGV. V lost 3 bases, J lost 11 bases, and 16 bases lay in between. CDR3 coding DNA: TGTGCCAGCAGCTTGTTTACAGGGAGGGTCGCTTTCTTT. Encoded protein: CASSLFTGRVAFF.

The genes are TRBV7-9 and TRBJ2-3; D call uncertain. The CDR3 extends over 12 amino acids. Germline CDR1 SEHNR, CDR2 FQNEAQ (reference sequence). V was cut by 4 bases and J by 2 bases, with 4 bases left in between. This CDR3 is CASSSYTDTQYF. CDR3 in DNA: TGTGCCAGCAGCTCGTACACAGATACGCAGTATTTT.

The chain joins TRBV6-1 to TRBJ2-5, with 7 bases fitting TRBD1. Losses at the gene ends were 10 bases for V and 5 bases for J; bases not matched to a gene: 13. The CDR3 consists of 14 residues. CDR1 is MNHNS and CDR2 is SASEGT in the germline V gene. CDR3 in DNA: TGTGCCACCCTGGACAGGATTGTATTGGAGACCCAGTACTTC. Amino acids: CATLDRIVLETQYF.

Concerning this clone itself: Other DNA sequences in the sample encode the same CDR3. The rearrangement links TRBV7-8 to TRBJ2-7, with 7 nucleotides matching TRBD1. CDR1 is SGHVS, CDR2 FQNEAQ, per germline. Germline trimming cut 5 bases from V and 4 bases from J; bases unmatched to any gene: 14. The CDR3 runs 16 residues. The CDR3 here is CASSPRNRDSSYEQYF. The CDR3 DNA reads TGTGCCAGCAGCCCACGGAACCGGGACAGTTCTTACGAGCAGTACTTC.

This clone was recorded a few times. The chain is built from TRBV28 and TRBJ2-5; possibly TRBD2 for D (5 bases). The CDR3 is 13 residues long. Per the germline V gene, CDR1 is MDHEN and CDR2 is SYDVKM. Trimming removed 2 bases at V and 4 bases at J, with 8 bases between. DNA of the CDR3: TGTGCCAGCAGTTTAATGGGGAGAGAGACCCAGTACTTC. Amino acids: CASSLMGRETQYF.

On this clone: The same CDR3 arises from other DNA sequences in this sample as well. V is TRBV19 and J is TRBJ1-4, with 7 positions matching TRBD1. V dropped 5 bases and J dropped 6; count of bases not matched to a gene: 9. Germline CDR1 and CDR2: LNHDA and SQIVND (reference sequence). The CDR3 loop spans 15 amino acids. The CDR3 is CASSPRQGADEKLFF. The CDR3 DNA is TGTGCCAGTAGTCCAAGACAGGGTGCGGATGAAAAACTGTTTTTT.

This clone was seen only once. The chain joins TRBV25-1 to TRBJ2-7; D is perhaps TRBD2 (5 bases). Trimming took off 3 bases at V and 2 bases at J, with 14 bases between the two ends. The CDR3 is made up of 15 amino acids. CDR1 is MGHDK and CDR2 is SYGVNS in the germline V gene. CDR3 sequence (DNA): TGTGCCAGCAGTGAGGCCGGTAGAGGGACCTACGAGCAGTACTTC. Its translation is CASSEAGRGTYEQYF.

This clone has a handful of counts. The V gene is TRBV7-8, the J gene TRBJ1-5, with TRBD1 matching 7 bases. Germline V gives CDR1 SGHVS, CDR2 FQNEAQ. The CDR3 loop spans 15 amino acids. J was trimmed by 3 bases and V by 5 bases; bases with no gene match: 7. DNA for the CDR3: TGTGCCAGCAGCCCCCGGACAGGACTCAATCAGCCCCAGCATTTT. This gives the protein CASSPRTGLNQPQHF.

The chain links TRBV25-1 to TRBJ1-5; the D is unclear. The CDR3 runs 13 residues. V was clipped by 4 bases and J by 2 bases, with 6 bases between them. Per germline, CDR1 MGHDK and CDR2 SYGVNS. CDR3 DNA: TGTGCCAGCAGTGTTCGAGGCAATCAGCCCCAGCATTTT. It is translated as CASSVRGNQPQHF.

The V and J genes are TRBV7-9 and TRBJ1-5; 7 bases match TRBD1. CDR1 is SEHNR, CDR2 FQNEAQ, per germline (reference sequence). The CDR3 extends over 14 amino acids. J gave up 6 bases and V 1 base, and 3 bases lay outside the gene matches. As DNA, the CDR3 is TGTGCCAGCAGCTTAGGACAGGGCGGTCAGCCCCAGCATTTT. Translating it yields CASSLGQGGQPQHF.

J is TRBJ2-3 and V is TRBV7-3; 9 nucleotides line up with TRBD2. V lost 2 bases and J lost 5; bases outside the gene matches: 8. This CDR3 is 16 amino acids long. Germline CDR1 is SGHTA and CDR2 is FQGTGA. CDR3 nucleotide sequence: TGTGCCAGCAGCTTATTCCCTGCGGGGGGGGAAGATACGCAGTATTTT. This codes for CASSLFPAGGEDTQYF.

V gene TRBV29-1 combines with J gene TRBJ1-2; 7 bases map to TRBD1. The germline V gene has CDR1 SQVTM and CDR2 ANQGSEA. Trimming at V came to 4 bases and at J to 6 bases, leaving 8 bases not matched to a gene. The CDR3 runs to 13 residues. CDR3 coding DNA: TGCAGCGTTGGGAAGGGGGCTGGGGATGGCTACACCTTC. Translating gives CSVGKGAGDGYTF.

The CDR3 is CASSRLAGWNEQFF. The CDR3 DNA sequence: TGTGCCAGCAGCCGACTAGCGGGGTGGAATGAGCAGTTCTTC. The V and J genes are TRBV14 and TRBJ2-1, with TRBD2 identical over 11 bases. Germline V CDR1 and CDR2: SGHDN, FVKESK. The CDR3 consists of 14 residues. With 4 bases clipped from V and 7 bases from J, the junction kept 3 bases outside the gene matches.

This clone was counted a single time. The chain uses TRBV5-1 and TRBJ1-1, with D uncertain. Germline V gene sequence: CDR1 SGHRS, CDR2 YFSETQ. The CDR3 length is 12 residues. V dropped 5 bases and J dropped 3 bases, with 8 bases sitting between them. Here the CDR3 DNA reads TGCGCCAGCAGTTTTGGAGACACTGAAGCTTTCTTT. This sequence encodes CASSFGDTEAFF.

The chain is built from TRBV19 and TRBJ1-2, with 7 bases fitting TRBD1. Germline assignment: CDR1 LNHDA and CDR2 SQIVND (reference sequence). Trimming removed 5 bases from V and 2 bases from J; junction bases left unmatched: 5. The CDR3 covers 14 residues. The CDR3 protein is CASSEQGRNYGYTF. As DNA, the CDR3 is TGTGCCAGTAGTGAACAGGGGCGCAACTATGGCTACACCTTC.